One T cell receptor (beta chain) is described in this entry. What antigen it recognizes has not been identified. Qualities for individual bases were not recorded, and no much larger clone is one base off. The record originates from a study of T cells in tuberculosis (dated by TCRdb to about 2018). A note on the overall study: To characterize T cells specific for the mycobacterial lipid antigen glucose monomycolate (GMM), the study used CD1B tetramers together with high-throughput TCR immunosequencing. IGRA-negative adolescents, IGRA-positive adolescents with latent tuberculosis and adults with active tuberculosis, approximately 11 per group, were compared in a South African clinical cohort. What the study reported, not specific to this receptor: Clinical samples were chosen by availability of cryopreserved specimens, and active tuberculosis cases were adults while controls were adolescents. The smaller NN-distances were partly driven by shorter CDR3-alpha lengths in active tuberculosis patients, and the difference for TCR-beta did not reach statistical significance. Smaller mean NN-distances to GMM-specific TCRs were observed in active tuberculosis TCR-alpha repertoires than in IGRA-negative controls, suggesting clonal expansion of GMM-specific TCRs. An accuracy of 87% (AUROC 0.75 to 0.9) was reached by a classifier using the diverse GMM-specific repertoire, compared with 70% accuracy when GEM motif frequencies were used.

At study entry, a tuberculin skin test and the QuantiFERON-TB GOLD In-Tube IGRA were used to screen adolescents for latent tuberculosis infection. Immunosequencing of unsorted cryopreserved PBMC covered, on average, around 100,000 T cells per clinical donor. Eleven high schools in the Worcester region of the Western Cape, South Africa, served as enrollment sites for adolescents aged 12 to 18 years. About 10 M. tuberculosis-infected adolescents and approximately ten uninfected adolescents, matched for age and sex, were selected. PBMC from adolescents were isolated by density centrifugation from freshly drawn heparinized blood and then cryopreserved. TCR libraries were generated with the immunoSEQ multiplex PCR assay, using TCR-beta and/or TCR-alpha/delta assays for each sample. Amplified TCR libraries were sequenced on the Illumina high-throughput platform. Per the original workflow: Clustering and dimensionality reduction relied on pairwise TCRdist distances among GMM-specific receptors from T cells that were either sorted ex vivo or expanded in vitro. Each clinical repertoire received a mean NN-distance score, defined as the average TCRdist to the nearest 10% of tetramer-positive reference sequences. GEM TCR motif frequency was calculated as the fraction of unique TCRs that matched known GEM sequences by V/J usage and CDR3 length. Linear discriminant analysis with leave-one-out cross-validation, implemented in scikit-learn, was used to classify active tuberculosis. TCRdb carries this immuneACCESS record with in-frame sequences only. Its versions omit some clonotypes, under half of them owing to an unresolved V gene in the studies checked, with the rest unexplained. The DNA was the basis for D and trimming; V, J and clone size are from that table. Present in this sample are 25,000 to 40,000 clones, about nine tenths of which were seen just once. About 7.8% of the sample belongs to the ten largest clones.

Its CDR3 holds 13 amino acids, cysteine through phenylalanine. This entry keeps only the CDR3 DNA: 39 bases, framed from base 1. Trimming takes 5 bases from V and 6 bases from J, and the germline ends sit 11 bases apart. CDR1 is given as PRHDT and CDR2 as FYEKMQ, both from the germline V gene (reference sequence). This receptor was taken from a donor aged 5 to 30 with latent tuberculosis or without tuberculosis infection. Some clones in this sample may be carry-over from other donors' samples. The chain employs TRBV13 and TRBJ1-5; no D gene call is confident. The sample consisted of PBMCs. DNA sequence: TGTGCCAGCAGCCTAAAAAGAAGTCAGCCCCAGCATTTT. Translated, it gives CASSLKRSQPQHF.